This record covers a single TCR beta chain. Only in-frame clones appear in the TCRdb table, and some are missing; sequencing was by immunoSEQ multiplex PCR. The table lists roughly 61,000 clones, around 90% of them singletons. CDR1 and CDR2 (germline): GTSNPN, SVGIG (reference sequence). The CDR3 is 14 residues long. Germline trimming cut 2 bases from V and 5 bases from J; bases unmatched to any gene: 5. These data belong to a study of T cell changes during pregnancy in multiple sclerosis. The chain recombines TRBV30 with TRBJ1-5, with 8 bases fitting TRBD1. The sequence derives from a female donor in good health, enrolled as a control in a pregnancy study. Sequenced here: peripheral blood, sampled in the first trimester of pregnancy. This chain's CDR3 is CAWSWTGSDQPQHF. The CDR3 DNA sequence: TGTGCCTGGAGTTGGACAGGGTCCGATCAGCCCCAGCATTTT.